A selection of T cell receptor beta chains follows, all from one sample in a study of regulatory T cells in long-lasting Graves disease. MiXCR, run by TCRdb on the multiplex PCR reads, gives a single entry per CDR3 protein. Of hundreds of thousands of distinct CDR3 sequences in the sample, 15% to 19% were seen once. The source material was peripheral blood mononuclear cells (PBMCs), sampled at new diagnosis, from a patient treated with antithyroid drugs. The receptors shown here come from a female donor with Graves disease. CDR3s include the opening cysteine and the closing phenylalanine or tryptophan. Each record gives: D gene, V gene, clone size, J gene, CDR3 protein, CDR3 DNA. A D gene is named only where the DNA matches it firmly. Some rows mark clone size as missing; the rest say once, few, many or name a class of expanded clone.

>NA|TRBV28|NA|TRBJ1-2
CASSGTNNYGYTF
TGTGCCAGCAGTGGGACAAATAACTATGGCTACACCTTC
>NA|TRBV7-9|many|TRBJ2-3
CASSLTFGQFFTDTQYF
TGTGCCAGCAGCTTAACGTTTGGGCAGTTTTTCACAGATACGCAGTATTTT
>TRBD1|TRBV27|few|TRBJ1-2
CASSSQGQGGNYGYTF
TGTGCCAGCAGTTCCCAGGGACAGGGGGGAAACTATGGCTACACCTTC
>TRBD1|TRBV19|NA|TRBJ1-2
CASSQNRGLGYTF
TGTGCCAGTAGCCAGAACAGGGGGCTCGGCTACACCTTC
>TRBD2|TRBV5-1|many|TRBJ2-3
CASSSRLASSTDTQYF
TGCGCCAGCAGCTCCCGACTAGCGTCTAGCACAGATACGCAGTATTTT
>NA|TRBV5-1|many|TRBJ2-2
CASSLQGDNTGELFF
TGCGCCAGCAGCTTACAGGGAGACAACACCGGGGAGCTGTTTTTT
>TRBD2|TRBV2|many|TRBJ2-7
CASSDPASGRAYEQYF
TGTGCCAGCAGTGATCCGGCTAGCGGGAGGGCCTACGAGCAGTACTTC
>TRBD2|TRBV6-2/TRBV6-3|NA|TRBJ2-3
CASSDDTSGGSDTQYF
TGTGCCAGCAGTGACGATACTAGCGGGGGGTCAGATACGCAGTATTTT
>NA|TRBV2|NA|TRBJ1-5
CASSENSGGNQPQHF
TGTGCCAGCAGTGAGAACTCCGGGGGCAATCAGCCCCAGCATTTT
>NA|TRBV24-1|many|TRBJ2-3
CATSVGDTDTQYF
TGTGCCACCAGTGTGGGGGACACAGATACGCAGTATTTT
>TRBD2|TRBV20-1|many|TRBJ2-1
CSATGGYNEQFF
TGCAGTGCCACGGGGGGCTACAATGAGCAGTTCTTC
>NA|TRBV25-1|few|TRBJ2-7
CASTLGDEVYEQYF
TGTGCCAGCACCCTGGGTGACGAAGTCTACGAGCAGTACTTC
>NA|TRBV6-2/TRBV6-3|many|TRBJ1-1
CASRKQRQANTEAFF
TGTGCCAGCAGGAAACAACGACAGGCCAACACTGAAGCTTTCTTT
>NA|TRBV7-2|once|TRBJ1-1
CACSSTDRNTEAFF
TGTGCCTGCAGTTCAACGGACCGGAACACTGAAGCTTTCTTT
>NA|TRBV12-3/TRBV12-4|many|TRBJ2-1
CASSLSLAGAYNEQFF
TGTGCCAGCAGTTTATCTCTGGCGGGGGCATACAATGAGCAGTTCTTC
>NA|TRBV6-5|NA|TRBJ2-7
CASSYSPDLASSEQYF
TGTGCCAGCAGTTACTCTCCGGATTTGGCCTCCTCCGAGCAGTACTTC
>TRBD1|TRBV12-3/TRBV12-4|few|TRBJ1-5
CASSIGTGGGNQPQHF
TGTGCCAGCAGCATAGGGACAGGGGGAGGAAATCAGCCCCAGCATTTT
>NA|TRBV4-1|NA|TRBJ1-5
CASSPNRQRNQPQHF
TGCGCCAGCAGCCCAAACCGGCAGAGAAATCAGCCCCAGCATTTT
>TRBD1|TRBV11-2|many|TRBJ2-7
CASSHGWVRDRGHYEQYF
TGTGCCAGCAGCCATGGGTGGGTTCGGGACAGGGGTCACTACGAGCAGTACTTC
>TRBD1|TRBV12-3/TRBV12-4|NA|TRBJ1-1
CASSTTKGANTEAFF
TGTGCCAGCAGCACGACGAAGGGGGCGAACACTGAAGCTTTCTTT
>TRBD1|TRBV5-1|many|TRBJ2-5
CASSLTGTGGQETQYF
TGCGCCAGCAGCCTTACCGGGACAGGGGGACAAGAGACCCAGTACTTC
>NA|TRBV20-1|many|TRBJ2-3
CSALDWTDTQYF
TGCAGTGCCCTTGACTGGACGGATACGCAGTATTTT
>NA|TRBV9|many|TRBJ2-3
CASSVEWGGLLTDTQYF
TGTGCCAGCAGCGTAGAATGGGGAGGCTTGCTCACAGATACGCAGTATTTT
>NA|TRBV5-5|many|TRBJ1-1
CASNPPGAGGTEAFF
TGTGCCAGCAACCCCCCCGGGGCCGGAGGCACTGAAGCTTTCTTT
>TRBD2|TRBV7-2|many|TRBJ2-7
CASSLVGLAGGWQYF
TGTGCCAGCAGCTTAGTAGGACTAGCGGGAGGCTGGCAGTACTTC
>NA|TRBV12-5|few|TRBJ2-1
CASGLSDRDYEQFF
TGTGCTAGTGGTTTGTCGGACCGGGACTATGAGCAGTTCTTC
>NA|TRBV11-2|NA|TRBJ2-7
CASSLDKGQADYEQYF
TGTGCCAGCAGCTTAGATAAGGGGCAGGCTGACTACGAGCAGTACTTC
>NA|TRBV7-2|NA|TRBJ2-7
CASSLIPREQYF
TGTGCCAGCAGCTTAATCCCCCGCGAGCAGTACTTC
>TRBD1|TRBV6-1|many|TRBJ2-5
CASSSGQHQETQYF
TGTGCCAGCAGCTCGGGACAGCACCAAGAGACCCAGTACTTC
>NA|TRBV28|few|TRBJ1-1
CASSLSGRFTEAFF
TGTGCCAGCAGCTTATCAGGCCGGTTCACTGAAGCTTTCTTT
>NA|TRBV4-1|NA|TRBJ2-1
CASSETTDHYNEQFF
TGCGCCAGCAGCGAGACGACAGATCACTACAATGAGCAGTTCTTC
>NA|TRBV6-2/TRBV6-3|few|TRBJ2-3
CASSGYRWGTQYF
TGTGCCAGCAGTGGGTACCGCTGGGGGACGCAGTATTTT
>NA|TRBV12-3/TRBV12-4|NA|TRBJ2-7
CASSFSGREQYF
TGTGCCAGCAGTTTTTCTGGGAGGGAGCAGTACTTC
>NA|TRBV29-1|few|TRBJ2-7
CSVVAPGGYEQYF
TGCAGCGTTGTCGCCCCCGGAGGCTACGAGCAGTACTTC
>NA|TRBV19|many|TRBJ2-1
CASSMLNTDEQFF
TGTGCCAGTAGTATGTTAAATACCGATGAGCAGTTCTTC